These 20 T cell receptor beta chains originate from one sample sequenced in a study of T cells in tuberculosis. The method was immunoSEQ multiplex PCR; TCRdb's version includes in-frame clones alone and lacks a portion of them. The sample has about 20,000 clones; 85% to 90% are singletons. What was sequenced was PBMCs. Source of these receptors: a donor between 5 and 29 years old with latent tuberculosis or without tuberculosis infection.

The V and J genes are TRBV19 and TRBJ2-2; no clear D gene. V was clipped by 5 bases and J by 1 base, with 14 bases between them. Germline V gene data show CDR1 as LNHDA and CDR2 as SQIVND (reference sequence). The CDR3 covers 16 residues. In nucleotides, the CDR3 is TGTGCCAGTAGTGTTAGACCGACTCAGAACACCGGGGAGCTGTTTTTT. It yields the protein CASSVRPTQNTGELFF.

The genes are TRBV9 and TRBJ2-7, with D possibly TRBD2 on 6 matching bases. V gave up 4 bases and J gave up 6 bases, with 11 bases separating them. Germline CDR1 is SGDLS and CDR2 is YYNGEE. The CDR3 spans 12 residues. The CDR3 loop is CASSLGGSEQYF. The CDR3 DNA follows: TGTGCCAGCAGCCTGGGGGGTTCCGAGCAGTACTTC.

The CDR3: CASSPQGHNEKLFF. CDR3 nucleotides: TGTGCCAGCTCACCACAGGGGCACAATGAAAAACTGTTTTTT. This sequence joins TRBV18 and TRBJ1-4; D is perhaps TRBD1 (5 bases). Germline CDR1 KGHSH, CDR2 LQKENI. Trimming took off 1 base at V and 5 bases at J, with 8 bases between the two ends. This CDR3 region has 14 residues.

Only a few counts were recorded for this clone. In DNA, the CDR3 is TGTGCCAGCCGACCTCAGGGGGCGAACTATGGCTACACCTTC. Translating it yields CASRPQGANYGYTF. The chain is built from TRBV11-2 and TRBJ1-2; TRBD1 aligns across 8 bases. V was clipped by 8 bases and J by 2 bases; unmatched bases: 7. This CDR3 comprises 14 residues. CDR1 and CDR2 (germline): SGHAT, FQNNGV.

J is TRBJ1-1 and V is TRBV6-5; 7 nucleotides match TRBD1. The CDR3 runs to 14 residues. The V segment lost 7 bases and the J segment 2 bases; nucleotides outside the gene matches: 7. CDR1 is MNHEY, CDR2 SVGAGI, per germline. This CDR3 reads CASNPYRGNTEAFF. In DNA form, the CDR3 reads TGTGCCAGCAACCCCTACAGGGGCAACACTGAAGCTTTCTTT.

The chain is built from TRBV4-2 and TRBJ2-2, with TRBD1 as a possible D gene (5 bases). Germline-derived CDR1 and CDR2 are LGHNA and YNFKEQ. The CDR3 loop spans 18 amino acids. Trimming cost V 3 bases and J 5 bases, with 22 bases left between them. For the CDR3, the DNA is TGTGCCAGCAGCCAGGCAGCCGACCCAGGGTTTGGGACCGGGGAGCTGTTTTTT. Protein: CASSQAADPGFGTGELFF.

The V and J genes are TRBV13 and TRBJ2-5; 11 positions match TRBD1. Trimming removed 5 bases from V and 4 bases from J; junction bases left unmatched: 6. The CDR3 is 15 residues long. Germline V lookup: CDR1 PRHDT, CDR2 FYEKMQ (reference sequence). CDR3 nucleotides: TGTGCCAGCAGCGACCGGACAGGGGGCATAGAGACCCAGTACTTC. Its protein is CASSDRTGGIETQYF.

The chain links TRBV15 to TRBJ2-7; 9 bases match TRBD2. The CDR3 contains 18 residues. Germline V gene data show CDR1 as LNHNV and CDR2 as YYDKDF (reference sequence). The J segment lost 0 bases and the V segment lost 5 bases, leaving 14 bases of the junction unmatched. The DNA of the CDR3 is TGTGCCACCAGCGGACCTAAGGGGATAGCGGGGGCCTCCTACGAGCAGTACTTC. It translates to CATSGPKGIAGASYEQYF.

The chain uses TRBV10-3 and TRBJ1-5, with D perhaps TRBD1 (5 bases). CDR3 length: 14 residues. In germline, CDR1 is ENHRY, CDR2 SYGVKD. The V end lost 10 bases, the J end lost 3 bases, and 16 bases lay between the germline ends. The CDR3 is CATAVQGFNQPQHF. CDR3 in DNA: TGTGCCACTGCCGTCCAGGGTTTCAATCAGCCCCAGCATTTT.

The chain combines TRBV29-1 with TRBJ2-5, with D possibly TRBD1 on 5 matching bases. The germline gives CDR1 SQVTM, CDR2 ANQGSEA. V lost 2 bases, J lost 4 bases, and 8 bases lay in between. The CDR3 spans 12 residues. The CDR3 protein is CSVETGAETQYF. In DNA form, the CDR3 reads TGCAGCGTTGAAACTGGGGCAGAGACCCAGTACTTC.

The chain recombines TRBV4-3 with TRBJ1-1, with 10 bases identical to TRBD1. Trimming took 4 bases from V and 4 from J; bases not matched to a gene: 3. Germline lookup yields CDR1 LGHNA and CDR2 YSLEER. This CDR3 has 14 amino acids. The CDR3 loop reads CASSPWTGGTEAFF. For the CDR3, the DNA is TGCGCCAGCAGCCCTTGGACAGGGGGCACTGAAGCTTTCTTT.

The chain carries TRBV28 and TRBJ1-1; 7 nucleotides agree with TRBD1. J was trimmed by 7 bases and V by 3 bases; bases with no gene match: 5. The CDR3 runs 13 residues. Germline V lookup: CDR1 MDHEN, CDR2 SYDVKM. The CDR3, as DNA: TGTGCCAGCAGTTTGACAGGGTTGAATGAAGCTTTCTTT. It specifies CASSLTGLNEAFF.

The chain recombines TRBV18 with TRBJ1-1; D not resolved. The CDR3 spans 17 residues. V was cut by 3 bases and J by 0 bases, with 17 bases left in between. The V gene's germline CDR1 is KGHSH and CDR2 LQKENI. CDR3 coding DNA: TGTGCCAGCTCACCCCGCCCAGCTTGGGCTATGAACACTGAAGCTTTCTTT. Amino acids: CASSPRPAWAMNTEAFF.

CDR3 region: CASSLALRMNTEAFF. The CDR3 nucleotides are TGTGCCAGCAGTTTAGCCCTGAGAATGAACACTGAAGCTTTCTTT. The J gene is TRBJ1-1, the V gene TRBV28; D is undetermined. V lost 2 bases and J 0 bases, leaving 10 bases between the germline ends. In germline, CDR1 is MDHEN, CDR2 SYDVKM. This CDR3 contains 15 residues. Full variable domain (rest looked up from reference TRBV28 and TRBJ1-1): DVKVTQSSRYLVKRTGEKVFLECVQDMDHENMFWYRQDPGLGLRLIYFSYDVKMKEKGDIPEGYSVSREKKERFSLILESASTNQTSMYLCASSLALRMNTEAFFGQGTRLTVV.

This clone was picked up one time. The rearrangement uses TRBV6-5 and TRBJ2-7; D possibly corresponds to TRBD2 (6 bases). CDR1 and CDR2 (germline): MNHEY, SVGAGI. This CDR3 has 13 amino acids. Trimming left V 6 bases short and J 6 bases short, with 15 bases between. DNA of the CDR3: TGTGCCAGCAGCTTCCTCCGGGGAGGCGAGCAGTACTTC. This encodes CASSFLRGGEQYF.

V and J are TRBV25-1 and TRBJ2-3, with D possibly matching TRBD1 (6 bases). The CDR3 has 15 amino acids. The germline gives CDR1 MGHDK, CDR2 SYGVNS. V lost 3 bases and J lost 4, with 14 bases in between. DNA of the CDR3: TGTGCCAGCAGTGAGGCAGGGGAAATCGCAGATACGCAGTATTTT. Residues: CASSEAGEIADTQYF.

This chain joins TRBV7-8 and TRBJ2-7; no reliable D call. Germline values: CDR1 SGHVS, CDR2 FQNEAQ. V was cut by 5 bases and J by 2 bases, with 13 bases left in between. The length of the CDR3 is 14 residues. CDR3 DNA sequence: TGTGCCAGCAGCAGCAAAGTTCGAGCCTACGAGCAGTACTTC. As protein: CASSSKVRAYEQYF. Full variable domain (missing parts from reference TRBV7-8 and TRBJ2-7): GAGVSQSPRYKVAKRGQDVALRCDPISGHVSLFWYQQALGQGPEFLTYFQNEAQLDKSGLPSDRFFAERPEGSVSTLKIQRTQQEDSAVYLCASSSKVRAYEQYFGPGTRLTVT.

The V gene is TRBV27, the J gene TRBJ1-2; a weak D match, TRBD1 (6 bases). CDR1 is MNHEY and CDR2 is SMNVEV in the germline V gene (reference sequence). V gave up 5 bases and J gave up 5 bases, with 21 bases separating them. This CDR3 is built from 16 residues. CDR3 in amino acids: CASSPRKGQLGYGYTF. The CDR3 DNA reads TGTGCCAGCAGTCCCCGAAAAGGACAGCTAGGATATGGCTACACCTTC.

This clone appeared a few times. The chain combines TRBV15 with TRBJ1-2; 7 bases align to TRBD1. The V gene's germline CDR1 is LNHNV and CDR2 YYDKDF (reference sequence). Germline trimming cut 8 bases from V and 4 bases from J; bases unmatched to any gene: 16. The CDR3 spans 16 residues. CDR3 sequence: CATGQSIGQAVYGYTF. In DNA form, the CDR3 reads TGTGCCACCGGCCAATCCATAGGACAGGCGGTCTATGGCTACACCTTC.

The gene calls are TRBV15 and TRBJ2-7, with 8 bases identical to TRBD1. Germline V gives CDR1 LNHNV, CDR2 YYDKDF (reference sequence). V gave up 0 bases and J gave up 6 bases; unmatched junction bases: 4. The CDR3 contains 14 residues. The CDR3 here is CATSRDRTGFEQYF. CDR3 DNA sequence: TGTGCCACCAGCAGAGACCGGACAGGGTTCGAGCAGTACTTC. The full variable domain, in which reference TRBV15 and TRBJ2-7 provide the parts outside the CDR3, is DAMVIQNPRYQVTQFGKPVTLSCSQTLNHNVMYWYQQKSSQAPKLLFHYYDKDFNNEADTPDNFQSRRPNTSFCFLDIRSPGLGDTAMYLCATSRDRTGFEQYFGPGTRLTVT.